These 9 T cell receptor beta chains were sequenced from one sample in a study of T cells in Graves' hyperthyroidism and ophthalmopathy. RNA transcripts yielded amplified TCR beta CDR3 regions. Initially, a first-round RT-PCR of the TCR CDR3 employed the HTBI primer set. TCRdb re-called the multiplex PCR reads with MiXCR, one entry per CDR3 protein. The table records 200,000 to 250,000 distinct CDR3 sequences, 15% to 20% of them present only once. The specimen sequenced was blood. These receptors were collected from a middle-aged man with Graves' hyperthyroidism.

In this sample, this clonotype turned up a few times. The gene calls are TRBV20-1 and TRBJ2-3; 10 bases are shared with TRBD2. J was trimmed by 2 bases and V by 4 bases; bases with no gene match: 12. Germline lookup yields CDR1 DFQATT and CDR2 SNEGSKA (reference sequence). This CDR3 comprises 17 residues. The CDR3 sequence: CSAKTGTSAYYTDTQYF. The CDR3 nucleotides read TGCAGTGCTAAGACCGGGACTAGCGCCTACTACACAGATACGCAGTATTTT.

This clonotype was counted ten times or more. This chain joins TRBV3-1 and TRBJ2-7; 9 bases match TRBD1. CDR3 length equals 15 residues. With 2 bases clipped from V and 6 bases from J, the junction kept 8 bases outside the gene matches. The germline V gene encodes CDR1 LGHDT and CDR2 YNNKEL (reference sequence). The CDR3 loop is CASSQPGTGTFEQYF. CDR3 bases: TGTGCCAGCAGCCAACCGGGGACAGGGACTTTCGAGCAGTACTTC.

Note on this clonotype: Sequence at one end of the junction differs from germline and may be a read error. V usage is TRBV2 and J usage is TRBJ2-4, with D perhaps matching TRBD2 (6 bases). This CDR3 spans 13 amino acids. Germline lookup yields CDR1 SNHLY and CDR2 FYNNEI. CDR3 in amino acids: CASSEARRGGLDF. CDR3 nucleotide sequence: TGTGCCAGCAGTGAAGCCCGGAGGGGCGGGTTGGACTTC.

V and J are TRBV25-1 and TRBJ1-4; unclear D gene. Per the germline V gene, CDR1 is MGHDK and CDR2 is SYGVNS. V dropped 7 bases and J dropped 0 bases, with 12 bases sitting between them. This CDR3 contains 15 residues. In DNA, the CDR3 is TGTGCCAGCACCGAGACAACTACAACTAATGAAAAACTGTTTTTT. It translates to CASTETTTTNEKLFF.

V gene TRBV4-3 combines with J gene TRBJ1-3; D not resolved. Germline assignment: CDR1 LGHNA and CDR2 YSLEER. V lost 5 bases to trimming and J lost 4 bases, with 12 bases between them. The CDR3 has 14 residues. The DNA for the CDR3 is TGCGCCAGCAGCGTCGTTAGGGTCGGAAACACCATATATTTT. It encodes CASSVVRVGNTIYF.

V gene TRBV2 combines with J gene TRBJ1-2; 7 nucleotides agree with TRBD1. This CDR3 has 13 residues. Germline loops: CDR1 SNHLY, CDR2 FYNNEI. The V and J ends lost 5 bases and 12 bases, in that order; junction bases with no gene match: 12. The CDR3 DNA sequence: TGTGCCAGCAGTACCGGGACAGCCGGTTTCAACACCTTC. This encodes CASSTGTAGFNTF.

This chain's CDR3 is CASSDLGRANVLTF. As DNA, the CDR3 is TGTGCCAGCAGTGATTTGGGCCGGGCCAACGTCCTGACTTTC. The rearrangement joins TRBV6-1 to TRBJ2-6, with unresolved D. Germline values: CDR1 MNHNS, CDR2 SASEGT. This CDR3 has 14 amino acids. Trimming stripped 3 bases from V and 5 bases from J, with 8 bases between.

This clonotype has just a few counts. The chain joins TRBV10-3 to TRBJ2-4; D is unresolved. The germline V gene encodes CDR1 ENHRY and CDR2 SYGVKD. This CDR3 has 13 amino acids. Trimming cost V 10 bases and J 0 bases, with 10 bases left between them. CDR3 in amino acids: CASSLLAKNIQYF. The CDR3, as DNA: TGTGCCAGCTCCCTACTAGCCAAAAACATTCAGTACTTC.

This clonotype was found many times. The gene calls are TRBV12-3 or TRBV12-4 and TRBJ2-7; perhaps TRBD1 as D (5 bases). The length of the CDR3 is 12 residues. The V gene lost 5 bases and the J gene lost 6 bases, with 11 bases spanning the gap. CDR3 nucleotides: TGTGCCAGCAGTAGAGATAGGGGCGAGCAGTACTTC. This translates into CASSRDRGEQYF.